This T cell receptor beta chain was identified during a study of graft-versus-host responses after intestinal transplantation. Looking at the study overall: All recipients got anti-thymocyte globulin induction, then tacrolimus and steroids for about 3 years. Study findings and constraints: The study found high graft-versus-host to host-versus-graft clonal ratios in allografts of patients with graft-donor T cell macrochimerism.

CDR1 and CDR2 (germline): SGDLS, YYNGEE. Trimming left V 3 bases short and J 2 bases short, with 13 bases between. CDR3 length: 15 residues. A remark on this clone: Its target is not known.

Clones were read by immunoSEQ multiplex PCR, and TCRdb kept only the in-frame ones, dropping some. This sample has tens of thousands of clones; around 90% occur once, and the top ten carry 6%. The origin of this receptor is a human donor who received an intestinal transplant. Sample: unstimulated CD8+ T cells sorted from spleen or lymph node cells, taken before intestinal transplant. The chain carries TRBV9 and TRBJ2-3; a weak D match, TRBD2 (6 bases). The CDR3 DNA follows: TGTGCCAGCAGCGAGGAAAGCGGGTACACAGATACGCAGTATTTT. It translates to CASSEESGYTDTQYF.